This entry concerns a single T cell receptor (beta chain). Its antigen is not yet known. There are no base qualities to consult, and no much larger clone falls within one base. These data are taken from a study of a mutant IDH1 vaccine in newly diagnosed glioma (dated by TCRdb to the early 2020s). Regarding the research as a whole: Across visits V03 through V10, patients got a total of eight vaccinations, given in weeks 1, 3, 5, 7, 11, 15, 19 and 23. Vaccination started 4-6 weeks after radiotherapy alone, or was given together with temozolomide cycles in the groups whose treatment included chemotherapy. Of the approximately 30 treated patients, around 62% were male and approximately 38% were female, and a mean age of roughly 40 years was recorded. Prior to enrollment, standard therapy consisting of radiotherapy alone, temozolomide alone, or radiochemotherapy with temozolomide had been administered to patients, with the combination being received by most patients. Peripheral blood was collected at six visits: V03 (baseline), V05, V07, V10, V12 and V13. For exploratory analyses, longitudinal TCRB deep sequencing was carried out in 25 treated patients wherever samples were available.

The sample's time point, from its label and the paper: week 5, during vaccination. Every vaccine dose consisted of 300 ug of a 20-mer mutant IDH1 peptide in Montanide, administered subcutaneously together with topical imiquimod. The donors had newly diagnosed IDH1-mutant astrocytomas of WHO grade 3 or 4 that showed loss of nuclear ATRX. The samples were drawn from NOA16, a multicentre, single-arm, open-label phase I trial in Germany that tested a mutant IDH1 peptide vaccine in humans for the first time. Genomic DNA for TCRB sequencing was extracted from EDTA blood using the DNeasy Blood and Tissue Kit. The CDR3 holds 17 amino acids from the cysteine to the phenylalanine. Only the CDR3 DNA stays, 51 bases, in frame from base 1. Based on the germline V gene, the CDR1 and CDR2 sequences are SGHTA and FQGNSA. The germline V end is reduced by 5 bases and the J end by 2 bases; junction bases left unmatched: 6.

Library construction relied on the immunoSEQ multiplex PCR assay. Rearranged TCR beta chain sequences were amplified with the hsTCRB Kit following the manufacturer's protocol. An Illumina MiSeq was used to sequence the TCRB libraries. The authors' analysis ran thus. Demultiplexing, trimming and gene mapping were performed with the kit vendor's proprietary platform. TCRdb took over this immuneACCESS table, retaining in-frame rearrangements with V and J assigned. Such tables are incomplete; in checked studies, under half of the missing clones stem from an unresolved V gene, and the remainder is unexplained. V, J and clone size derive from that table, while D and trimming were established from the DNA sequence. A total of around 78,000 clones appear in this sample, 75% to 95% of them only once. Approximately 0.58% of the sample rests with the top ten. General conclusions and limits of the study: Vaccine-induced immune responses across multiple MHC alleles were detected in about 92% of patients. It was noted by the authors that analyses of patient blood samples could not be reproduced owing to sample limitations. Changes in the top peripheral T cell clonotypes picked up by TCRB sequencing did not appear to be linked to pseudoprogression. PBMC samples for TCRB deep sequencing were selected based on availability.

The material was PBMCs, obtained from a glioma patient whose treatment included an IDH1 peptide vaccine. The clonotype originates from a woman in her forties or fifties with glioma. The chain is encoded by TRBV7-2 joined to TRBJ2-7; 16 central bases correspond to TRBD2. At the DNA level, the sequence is TGTGCCAGCAGCCCCGGGACTAGCGGGAGGGTCCCCTACGAGCAGTACTTC. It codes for CASSPGTSGRVPYEQYF.